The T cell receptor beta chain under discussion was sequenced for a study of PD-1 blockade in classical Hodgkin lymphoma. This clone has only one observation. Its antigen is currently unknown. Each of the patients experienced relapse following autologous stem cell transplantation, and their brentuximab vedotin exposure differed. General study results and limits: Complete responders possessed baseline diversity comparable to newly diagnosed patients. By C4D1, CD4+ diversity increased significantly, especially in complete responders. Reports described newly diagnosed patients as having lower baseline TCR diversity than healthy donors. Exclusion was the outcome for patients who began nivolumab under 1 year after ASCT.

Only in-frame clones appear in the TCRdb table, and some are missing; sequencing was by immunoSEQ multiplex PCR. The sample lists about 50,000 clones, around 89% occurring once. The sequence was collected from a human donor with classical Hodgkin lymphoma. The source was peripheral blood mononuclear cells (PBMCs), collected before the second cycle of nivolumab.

In nucleotides, the CDR3 is TGTGCCAGCAGCCACCGTACAGGGGATGAAAAACTGTTTTTT. Amino acid sequence: CASSHRTGDEKLFF. J is TRBJ1-4 and V is TRBV4-2; 7 bases are a match to TRBD1. The V segment lost 3 bases and the J segment 6 bases; nucleotides outside the gene matches: 4. This CDR3 region has 14 residues. The germline gives CDR1 LGHNA, CDR2 YNFKEQ.